Listed below are T cell receptor beta chains from one sample, sequenced in a study of monozygotic twins with cystic fibrosis. Generated by immunoSEQ multiplex PCR, the TCRdb table keeps only in-frame clones and is missing some. The sample comprises just over 14,000 clones, around 83% of which are singletons, and 0.85% to 1.2% rests with the top ten. Sequences were obtained from blood. Receptors were obtained from a boy between 10 and 17 years old with cystic fibrosis. Each CDR3 is given with its conserved first and last residue. The D gene is left open where the match is weak.

V,D,J,CDR3
TRBV2,-,TRBJ1-1,CASSDEGNTEAFF
TRBV7-9,-,TRBJ2-3,CASSWDLYTQYF
TRBV9,TRBD2,TRBJ2-5,CASSAGDLAGEQETQYF
TRBV7-9,TRBD1,TRBJ1-1,CASSPLGGSEAFF
TRBV29-1,-,TRBJ2-3,CSVGPGLVGDTQYF
TRBV7-9,-,TRBJ1-1,CASSPPLAGTTEAFF
TRBV4-1,-,TRBJ2-1,CASSQVLGSAYNEQFF
TRBV10-2,TRBD1,TRBJ2-4,CASSESWDSWDIQYF
TRBV7-2,TRBD1,TRBJ2-7,CASSPTPTGAAYEQYF
TRBV27,-,TRBJ2-2,CASRPLGSGELFF
TRBV7-9,-,TRBJ1-2,CASSLSADKIGSGYTF
TRBV9,-,TRBJ2-1,CASSGSSLSLEEQFF
TRBV5-1,-,TRBJ2-7,CASSLEGGISYEQYF
TRBV4-1,TRBD2,TRBJ2-1,CASSQHKPRDYYNEQFF
TRBV7-2,TRBD1,TRBJ1-2,CASSLDRVRSYTF
TRBV18,TRBD1,TRBJ1-5,CASSPGTGDSNQPQHF
TRBV30,TRBD2,TRBJ2-1,CAWELAGVNEQFF
TRBV20-1,-,TRBJ2-7,CSARTVDEQYF
TRBV29-1,-,TRBJ1-1,CSVEGQMNTEAFF
TRBV30,-,TRBJ1-2,CAWSVPSGYGYTF
TRBV4-1,-,TRBJ1-1,CASSQVLNLNTEAFF
TRBV5-1,TRBD2,TRBJ2-7,CASSLAPSGRINEQYF
TRBV7-6,TRBD2,TRBJ2-7,CASSSGSSGEQYF
TRBV14,-,TRBJ2-1,CASSQEAIGPYNEQFF
TRBV28,-,TRBJ2-1,CASSLSSGGDEQFF
TRBV2,-,TRBJ2-3,CASSPMVDTQYF
TRBV7-2,-,TRBJ2-3,CASRSPAYGGDTQYF
TRBV5-1,TRBD1,TRBJ1-6,CASSLGEGAKYNSPLHF
TRBV4-1,TRBD2,TRBJ2-5,CASSQESYPRAGFDF
TRBV2,TRBD2,TRBJ2-3,CASSQSVVAGYTDTQYF
TRBV5-4,-,TRBJ1-3,CASSLGYGGVSGNTIYF
TRBV29-1,-,TRBJ1-1,CSVVRLLDTEAFF
TRBV30,-,TRBJ1-6,CAWSVSVGSPLHF
TRBV11-3,TRBD2,TRBJ2-7,CASSLVGTSGRAPYEQYF
TRBV7-9,-,TRBJ2-7,CASSLEYSVYEQYF
TRBV7-3,-,TRBJ2-6,CASSQLTRGSGANVLTF
TRBV7-8,-,TRBJ2-7,CASSPNPFVTRTHYEQYF
TRBV7-8,-,TRBJ1-1,CASSLGQIGGGTEAFF
TRBV18,TRBD1,TRBJ1-2,CASSPDRVYGYTF
TRBV19,TRBD1,TRBJ1-4,CASSSPTGFDEKLFF
TRBV15,-,TRBJ2-5,CATGRGISETQYF
TRBV6-1,TRBD1,TRBJ1-5,CASSEGGTVNQPQHF
TRBV10-3,TRBD1,TRBJ1-5,CAISAGQGGSSQPQHF
TRBV27,-,TRBJ1-2,CASSPQNREVGYTF
TRBV9,-,TRBJ1-4,CASSPRWDEKLFF
TRBV7-9,-,TRBJ2-7,CASLNAGNEQYF
TRBV5-1,TRBD1,TRBJ2-7,CASSPQGVPTEQYF
TRBV11-2,-,TRBJ1-2,CASSLSATAYGYTF
TRBV4-1,TRBD2,TRBJ2-7,CASSAVAGAASYEQYF
TRBV12-2,-,TRBJ1-5,CASRLGTGTGNQPQHF
TRBV6-1,-,TRBJ1-6,CASSDFGGNSPLHF
TRBV7-9,-,TRBJ1-2,CAGGDYGYTF
TRBV15,-,TRBJ1-3,CATSERSFGGNTIYF
TRBV11-3,TRBD1,TRBJ2-1,CASSLGGTGGNEQFF
TRBV5-1,TRBD1,TRBJ2-3,CASSWAGTGGVQYF
TRBV9,TRBD2,TRBJ2-5,CASSVSPWAGGSQETQYF
TRBV5-8,-,TRBJ1-1,CASSGPRLNTEAFF
TRBV28,TRBD2,TRBJ2-5,CASSLSSLAGVGETQYF